The text below deals with one T cell receptor (beta chain). The data were taken from a study of cytomegalovirus exposure and HLA in healthy donors. These donors counted as nominally healthy when sampled, but unrecorded immune exposures were likely. PCR amplification relied on 60 Vbeta primers (plus 13 Jbeta primers). Some clones are missing from TCRdb's copy, which holds only in-frame ones; the method was immunoSEQ multiplex PCR. The sample consists of 130,000 to 150,000 clones, about three quarters of them appearing once. This CDR3 spans 18 amino acids. Germline CDR1 reads SGHAT; CDR2 reads FQNNGV. V lost 5 bases and J lost 5; bases outside the gene matches: 20.

Sequencing was done on a sample of PBMCs. The V gene is TRBV11-2, the J gene TRBJ1-1; TRBD1 agrees at 7 bases. The receptor's source is a male donor in good health and CMV-seropositive. DNA for the CDR3: TGTGCCAGCAGCCTAGGGACAGTCGATACTGTGATGACGACTGAAGCTTTCTTT. This translates into CASSLGTVDTVMTTEAFF.